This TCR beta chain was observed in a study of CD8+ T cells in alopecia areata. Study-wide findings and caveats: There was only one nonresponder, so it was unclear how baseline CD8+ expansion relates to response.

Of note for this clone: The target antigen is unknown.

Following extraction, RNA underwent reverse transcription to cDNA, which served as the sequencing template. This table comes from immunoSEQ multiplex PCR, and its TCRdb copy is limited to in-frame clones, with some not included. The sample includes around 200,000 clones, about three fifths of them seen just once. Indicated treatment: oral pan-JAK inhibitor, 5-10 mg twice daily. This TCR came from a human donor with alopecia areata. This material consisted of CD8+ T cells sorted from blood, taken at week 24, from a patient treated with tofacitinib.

The CDR3 coding sequence is TGTGCCAGCAGCCCAGCGGGGGGGTCTAACTATGGCTACACCTTC. Translating it yields CASSPAGGSNYGYTF. This chain connects TRBV7-9 to TRBJ1-2; D is perhaps TRBD1 (5 bases). The CDR3 has 15 amino acids. CDR1 and CDR2 (germline): SEHNR, FQNEAQ (reference sequence). Between the trimmed V and J ends, which lost 5 bases and 0 bases, there was a span of 13 bases.